Shown below are 2 T cell receptor beta chains from a single sample sequenced in a study of neurological immune-mediated disorders. TCRdb reprocessed the 5' RACE reads with MiXCR, giving one entry per CDR3 protein. Altogether more than 45,000 distinct CDR3 sequences are present, 3% to 4.5% being singletons, with the ten largest covering roughly 1.7%. The sequencing input was PBMCs. These receptors all stem from a man between 25 and 39 years old with multiple sclerosis.

In its sample, this clonotype was seen many times. The gene calls are TRBV4-1 and TRBJ2-3, with a tentative D call TRBD2 (5 bases). Trimming removed 4 bases at V and 1 base at J, with 15 bases between. Germline V gives CDR1 MGHRA, CDR2 YSYEKL. The CDR3 has 16 amino acids. CDR3 bases: TGCGCCAGCAGCCCAGGCAAGGTGGGAGGCACAGATACGCAGTATTTT. This translates into CASSPGKVGGTDTQYF.

This clonotype was recorded a few times. At one end, the junction sequence differs from germline, possibly due to a read error. The chain is built from TRBV12-3 or TRBV12-4 and TRBJ1-5; TRBD1 matches 8 bases. This CDR3 region has 14 residues. The CDR3 loop is CASRETGAGQPQNF. The CDR3 DNA follows: TGTGCCAGCAGGGAGACAGGGGCAGGTCAGCCCCAGAATTTT.